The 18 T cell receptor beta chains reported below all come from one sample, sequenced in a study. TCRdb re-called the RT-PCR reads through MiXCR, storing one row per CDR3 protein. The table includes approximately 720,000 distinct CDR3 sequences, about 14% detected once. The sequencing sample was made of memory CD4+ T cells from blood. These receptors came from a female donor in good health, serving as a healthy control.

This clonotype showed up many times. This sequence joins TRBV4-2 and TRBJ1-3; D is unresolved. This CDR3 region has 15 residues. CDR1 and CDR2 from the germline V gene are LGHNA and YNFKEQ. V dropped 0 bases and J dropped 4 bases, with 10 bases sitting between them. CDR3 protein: CASSQDRLGGNTIYF. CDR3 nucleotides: TGTGCCAGCAGCCAAGACCGCCTTGGCGGAAACACCATATATTTT.

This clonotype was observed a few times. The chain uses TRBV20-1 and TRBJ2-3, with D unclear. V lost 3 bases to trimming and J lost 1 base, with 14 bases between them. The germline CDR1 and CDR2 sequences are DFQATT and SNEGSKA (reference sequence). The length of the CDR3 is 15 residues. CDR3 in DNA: TGCAGTGCTAGTCCCGCTCTATGGGGCACAGATACGCAGTATTTT. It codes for CSASPALWGTDTQYF.

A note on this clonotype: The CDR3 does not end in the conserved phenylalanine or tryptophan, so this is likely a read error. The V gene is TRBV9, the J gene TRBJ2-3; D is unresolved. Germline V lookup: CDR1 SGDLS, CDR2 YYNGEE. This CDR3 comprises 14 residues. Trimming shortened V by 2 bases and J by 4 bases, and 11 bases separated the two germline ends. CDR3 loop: CASSVTYAADTQYS. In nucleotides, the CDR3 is TGTGCCAGCAGCGTTACATATGCCGCAGATACGCAGTATTCT.

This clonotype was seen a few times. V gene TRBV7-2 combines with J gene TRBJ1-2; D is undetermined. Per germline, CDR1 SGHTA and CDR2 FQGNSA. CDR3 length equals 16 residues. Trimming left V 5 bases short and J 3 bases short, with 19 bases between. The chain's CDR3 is CASSPGVGNGDYGYTF. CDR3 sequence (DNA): TGTGCCAGCAGCCCCGGAGTGGGGAATGGTGACTATGGCTACACCTTC.

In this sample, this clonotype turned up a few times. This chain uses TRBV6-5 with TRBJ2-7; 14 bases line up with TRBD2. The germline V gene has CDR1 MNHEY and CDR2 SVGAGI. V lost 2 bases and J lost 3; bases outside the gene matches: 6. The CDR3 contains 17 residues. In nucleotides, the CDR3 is TGTGCCAGCAGTTACGGACTAGCGGGAGGCTGGTACTACGAGCAGTACTTC. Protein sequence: CASSYGLAGGWYYEQYF.

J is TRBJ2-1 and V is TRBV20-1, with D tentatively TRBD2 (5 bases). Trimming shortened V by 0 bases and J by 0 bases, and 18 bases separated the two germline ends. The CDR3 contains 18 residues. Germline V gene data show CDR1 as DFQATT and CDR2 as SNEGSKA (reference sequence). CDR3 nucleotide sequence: TGCAGTGCTAGAGATTGGCAAAACGTCGGGAACTCCTACAATGAGCAGTTCTTC. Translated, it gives CSARDWQNVGNSYNEQFF.

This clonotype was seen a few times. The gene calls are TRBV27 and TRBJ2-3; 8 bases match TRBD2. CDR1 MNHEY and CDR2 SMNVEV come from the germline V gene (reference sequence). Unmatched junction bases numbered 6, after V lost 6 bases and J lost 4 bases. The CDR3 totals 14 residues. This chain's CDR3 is CASRGLGGADTQYF. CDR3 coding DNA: TGTGCCAGCAGGGGACTAGGCGGCGCAGATACGCAGTATTTT.

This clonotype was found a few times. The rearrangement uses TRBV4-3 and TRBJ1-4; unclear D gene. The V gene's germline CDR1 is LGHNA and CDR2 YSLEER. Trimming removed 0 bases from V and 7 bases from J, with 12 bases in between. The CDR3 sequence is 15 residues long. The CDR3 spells CASSQDLHSSEKLFF. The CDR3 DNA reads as TGCGCCAGCAGCCAAGATCTCCACAGTAGTGAAAAACTGTTTTTT.

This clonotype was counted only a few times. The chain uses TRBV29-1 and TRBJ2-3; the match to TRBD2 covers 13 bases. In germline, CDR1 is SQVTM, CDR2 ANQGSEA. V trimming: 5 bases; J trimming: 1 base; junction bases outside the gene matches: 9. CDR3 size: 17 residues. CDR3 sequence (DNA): TGCAGCGTTTCCCCTGGACTAGCGGGGGCCCGCACAGATACGCAGTATTTT. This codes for CSVSPGLAGARTDTQYF.

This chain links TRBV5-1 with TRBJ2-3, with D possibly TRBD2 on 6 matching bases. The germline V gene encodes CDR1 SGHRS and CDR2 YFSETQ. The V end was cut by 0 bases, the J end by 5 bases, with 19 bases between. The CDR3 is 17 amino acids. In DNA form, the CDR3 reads TGCGCCAGCAGCTTGGCCCAAGGACTATTAACGGGAGATACGCAGTATTTT. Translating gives CASSLAQGLLTGDTQYF.

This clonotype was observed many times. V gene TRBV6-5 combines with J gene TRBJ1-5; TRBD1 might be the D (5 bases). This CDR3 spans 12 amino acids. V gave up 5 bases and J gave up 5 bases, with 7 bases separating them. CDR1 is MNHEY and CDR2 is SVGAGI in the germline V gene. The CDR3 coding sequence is TGTGCCAGCAGTCAGGGCTATCAGCCCCAGCATTTT. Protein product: CASSQGYQPQHF.

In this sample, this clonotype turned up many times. CDR3 in amino acids: CATSDPGLAGTDEQFF. DNA of the CDR3: TGTGCCACCAGTGATCCCGGACTAGCGGGAACGGATGAGCAGTTCTTC. The chain couples TRBV24-1 to TRBJ2-1; 12 nucleotides agree with TRBD2. The CDR3 extends over 16 amino acids. The junction had 7 bases not matched to a gene; V was cut back by 3 bases and J by 8 bases. Germline assignment: CDR1 KGHDR and CDR2 SFDVKD.

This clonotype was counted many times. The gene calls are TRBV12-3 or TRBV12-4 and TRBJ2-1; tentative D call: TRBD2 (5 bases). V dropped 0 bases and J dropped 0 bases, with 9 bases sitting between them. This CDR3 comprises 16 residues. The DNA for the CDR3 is TGTGCCAGCAGTTTAGCGGCAGGAGGCTCCTACAATGAGCAGTTCTTC. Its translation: CASSLAAGGSYNEQFF.

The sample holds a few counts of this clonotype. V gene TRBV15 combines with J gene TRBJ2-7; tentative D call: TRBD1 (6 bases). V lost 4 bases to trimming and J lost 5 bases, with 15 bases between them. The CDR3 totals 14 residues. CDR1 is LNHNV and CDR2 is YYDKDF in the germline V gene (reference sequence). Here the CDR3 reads CATSKRQVADEQYF. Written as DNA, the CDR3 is TGTGCCACCAGCAAAAGACAGGTCGCCGACGAGCAGTACTTC.

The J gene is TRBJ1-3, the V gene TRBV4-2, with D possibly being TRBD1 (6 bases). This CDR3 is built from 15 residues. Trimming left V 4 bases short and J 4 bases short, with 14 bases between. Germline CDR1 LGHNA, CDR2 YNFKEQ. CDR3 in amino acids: CASSPGAAYGNTIYF. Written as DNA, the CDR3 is TGTGCCAGCAGCCCAGGGGCGGCATACGGAAACACCATATATTTT.

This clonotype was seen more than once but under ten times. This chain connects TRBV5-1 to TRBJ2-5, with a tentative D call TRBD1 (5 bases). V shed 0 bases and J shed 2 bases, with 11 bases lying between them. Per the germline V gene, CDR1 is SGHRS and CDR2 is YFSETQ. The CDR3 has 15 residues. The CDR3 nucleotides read TGCGCCAGCAGCTTGGAGGGCAGGGAACAAGAGACCCAGTACTTC. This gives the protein CASSLEGREQETQYF. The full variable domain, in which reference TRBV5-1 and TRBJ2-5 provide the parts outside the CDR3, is KAGVTQTPRYLIKTRGQQVTLSCSPISGHRSVSWYQQTPGQGLQFLFEYFSETQRNKGNFPGRFSGRQFSNSRSEMNVSTLELGDSALYLCASSLEGREQETQYFGPGTRLLVL.

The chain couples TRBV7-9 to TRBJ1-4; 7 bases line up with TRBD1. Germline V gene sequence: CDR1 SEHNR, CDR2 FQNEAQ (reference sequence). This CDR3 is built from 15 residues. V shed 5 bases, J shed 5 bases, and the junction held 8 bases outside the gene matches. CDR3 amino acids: CASSPWDSGNEKLFF. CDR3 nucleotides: TGTGCCAGCAGCCCATGGGACAGCGGAAATGAAAAACTGTTTTTT. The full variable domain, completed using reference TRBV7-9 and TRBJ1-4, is DTGVSQNPRHKITKRGQNVTFRCDPISEHNRLYWYRQTLGQGPEFLTYFQNEAQLEKSRLLSDRFSAERPKGSFSTLEIQRTEQGDSAMYLCASSPWDSGNEKLFFGSGTQLSVL.

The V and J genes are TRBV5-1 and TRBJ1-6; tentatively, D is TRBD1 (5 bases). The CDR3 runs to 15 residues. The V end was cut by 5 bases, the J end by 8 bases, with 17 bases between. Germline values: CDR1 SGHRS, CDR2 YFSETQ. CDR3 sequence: CASRRTGGTDSPLHF. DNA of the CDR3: TGCGCCAGCAGAAGGACCGGGGGAACTGATTCACCCCTCCACTTT.